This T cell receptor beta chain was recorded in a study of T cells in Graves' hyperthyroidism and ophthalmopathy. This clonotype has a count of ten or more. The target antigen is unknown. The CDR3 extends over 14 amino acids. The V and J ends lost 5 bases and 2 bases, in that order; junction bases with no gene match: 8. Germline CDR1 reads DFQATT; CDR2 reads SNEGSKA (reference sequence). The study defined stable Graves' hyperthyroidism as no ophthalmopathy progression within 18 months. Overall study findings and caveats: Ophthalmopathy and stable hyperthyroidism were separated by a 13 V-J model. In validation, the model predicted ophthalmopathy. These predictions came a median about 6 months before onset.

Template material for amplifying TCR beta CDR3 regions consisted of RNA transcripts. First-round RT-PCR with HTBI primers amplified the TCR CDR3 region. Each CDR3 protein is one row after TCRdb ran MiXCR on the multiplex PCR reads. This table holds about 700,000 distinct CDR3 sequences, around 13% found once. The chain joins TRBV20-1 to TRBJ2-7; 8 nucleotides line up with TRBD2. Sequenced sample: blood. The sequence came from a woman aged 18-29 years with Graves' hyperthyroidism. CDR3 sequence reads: CSARSSGGTYEQYF. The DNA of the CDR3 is TGCAGTGCTCGCTCGAGCGGGGGTACCTACGAGCAGTACTTC.